This T cell receptor (beta chain) was profiled in a study of post-analysis software for immune sequencing data. Study outcomes and limitations: In patients, TRBV5-6, TRBV5-1 and TRBV20-1 belonged to five or six TRBV segments found more frequently than in controls.

TCR beta cDNA libraries included unique molecular identifiers. A single record per CDR3 protein comes from TCRdb applying MiXCR to the PCR reads. Among about 680,000 distinct CDR3 sequences listed, around 60% were seen once. In this sample, this clonotype turned up a few times. Its specificity is unknown. With 4 bases clipped from V and 5 bases from J, the junction kept 10 bases outside the gene matches. Germline V gives CDR1 ENHRY, CDR2 SYGVKD. CDR3 length: 15 residues. The V gene is TRBV10-3, the J gene TRBJ2-5; 7 bases align to TRBD2. What was sequenced was blood. The sequence came from a girl aged 2 to 10 with multiple sclerosis. The DNA for the CDR3 is TGTGCCATCAGTGTCCTGGCGGGAGTAAGGGAGACCCAGTACTTC. This codes for CAISVLAGVRETQYF.